This TCR beta chain stems from a study of blood T cells in healthy people across ages. Study-wide results and limits: Among long-lived donors, naive CD4+ cells were more numerous and diversity higher than in aged donors. Age showed a roughly linear inverse relationship with TCR beta diversity per million T cells.

Regarding this clonotype: Antigen specificity is unknown.

A sample-barcoded 5' primer and a J-beta primer mix were used in a second PCR of about 7 to 12 cycles. Tags on each cDNA molecule came from a template-switch adaptor with 12 random nucleotides. TCRdb analysed the 5' RACE reads with MiXCR anew, one entry per CDR3 protein. The sample contains hundreds of thousands of distinct CDR3 sequences, 45% to 50% of which appear only once. Researchers isolated at least 7 million PBMCs per sample. Trimming cost V 6 bases and J 2 bases, with 18 bases left between them. The CDR3 contains 16 residues. Germline CDR1 and CDR2: SGDLS and YYNGEE. Sample: blood. This clonotype originated in a woman aged 55-69 years in good health. J is TRBJ2-1 and V is TRBV9, with TRBD1 as a possible D gene (7 bases). Here the CDR3 reads CASIPGQGGAYNEQFF. In DNA form, the CDR3 reads TGTGCCAGCATACCCGGGCAGGGGGGAGCCTACAATGAGCAGTTCTTC.